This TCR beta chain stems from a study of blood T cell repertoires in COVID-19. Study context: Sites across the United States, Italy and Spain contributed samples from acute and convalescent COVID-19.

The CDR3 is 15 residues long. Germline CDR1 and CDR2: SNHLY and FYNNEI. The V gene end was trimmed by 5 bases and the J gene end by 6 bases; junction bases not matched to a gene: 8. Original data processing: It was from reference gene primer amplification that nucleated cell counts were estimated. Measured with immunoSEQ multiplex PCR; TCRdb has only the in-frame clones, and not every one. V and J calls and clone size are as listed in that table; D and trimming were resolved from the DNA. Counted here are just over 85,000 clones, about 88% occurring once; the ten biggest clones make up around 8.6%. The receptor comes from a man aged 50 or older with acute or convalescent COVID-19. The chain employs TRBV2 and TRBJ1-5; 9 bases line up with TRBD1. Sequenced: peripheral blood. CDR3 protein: CASSRDRGSLQPQHF. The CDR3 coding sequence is TGTGCCAGCAGTAGAGACAGGGGGAGTCTTCAGCCCCAGCATTTT. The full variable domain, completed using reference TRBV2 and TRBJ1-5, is EPEVTQTPSHQVTQMGQEVILRCVPISNHLYFYWYRQILGQKVEFLVSFYNNEISEKSEIFDDQFSVERPDGSNFTLKIRSTKLEDSAMYFCASSRDRGSLQPQHFGDGTRLSIL.